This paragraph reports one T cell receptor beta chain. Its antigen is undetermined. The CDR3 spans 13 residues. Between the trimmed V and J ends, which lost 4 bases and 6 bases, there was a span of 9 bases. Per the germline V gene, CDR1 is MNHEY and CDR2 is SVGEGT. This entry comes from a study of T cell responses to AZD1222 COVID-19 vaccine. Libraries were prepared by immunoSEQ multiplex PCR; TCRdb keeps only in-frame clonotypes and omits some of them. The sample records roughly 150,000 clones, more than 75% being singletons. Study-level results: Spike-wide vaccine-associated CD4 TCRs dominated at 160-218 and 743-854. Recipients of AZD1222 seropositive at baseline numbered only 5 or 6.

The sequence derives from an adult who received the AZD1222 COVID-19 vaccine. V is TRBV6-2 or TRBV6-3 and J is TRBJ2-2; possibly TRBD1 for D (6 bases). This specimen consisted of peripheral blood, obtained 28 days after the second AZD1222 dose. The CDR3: CASSLTGSGELFF. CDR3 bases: TGTGCCAGCAGTTTGACAGGATCCGGGGAGCTGTTTTTT.